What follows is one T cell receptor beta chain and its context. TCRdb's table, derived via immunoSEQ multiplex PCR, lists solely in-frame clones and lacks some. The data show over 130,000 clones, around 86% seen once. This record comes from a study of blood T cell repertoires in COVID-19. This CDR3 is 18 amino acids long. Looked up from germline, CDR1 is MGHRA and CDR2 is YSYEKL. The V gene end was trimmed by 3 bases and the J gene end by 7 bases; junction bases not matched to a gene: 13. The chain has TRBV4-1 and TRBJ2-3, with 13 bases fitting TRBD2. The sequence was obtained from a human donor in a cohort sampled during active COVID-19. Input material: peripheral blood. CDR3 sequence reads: CASSQGKETSGRMNTQYF. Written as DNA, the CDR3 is TGCGCCAGCAGCCAGGGTAAAGAGACTAGCGGGAGGATGAATACGCAGTATTTT.